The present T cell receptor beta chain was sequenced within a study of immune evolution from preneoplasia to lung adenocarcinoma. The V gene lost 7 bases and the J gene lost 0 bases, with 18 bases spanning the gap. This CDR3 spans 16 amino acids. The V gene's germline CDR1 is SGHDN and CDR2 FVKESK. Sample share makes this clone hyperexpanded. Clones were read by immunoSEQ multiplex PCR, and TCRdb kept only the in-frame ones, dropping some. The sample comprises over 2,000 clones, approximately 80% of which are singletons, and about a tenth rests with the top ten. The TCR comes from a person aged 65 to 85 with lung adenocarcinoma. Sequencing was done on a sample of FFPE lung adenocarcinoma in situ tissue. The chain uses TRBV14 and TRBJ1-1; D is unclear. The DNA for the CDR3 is TGTGCCAGCACCCCAGACGGTCCAGCCATGAACACTGAAGCTTTCTTT. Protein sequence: CASTPDGPAMNTEAFF.